Given below is one T cell receptor beta chain in context. The data were obtained in a study of blood T cells in healthy people across ages. V was shortened by 1 base and J by 2 bases, with 10 bases between the two germline ends. The length of the CDR3 is 14 residues. Germline V gene lookup returns CDR1 SQVTM and CDR2 ANQGSEA. Using a J-beta primer mix together with a sample-barcoded 5' primer, a second PCR was run for roughly 6 to 11 cycles. A single record per CDR3 protein comes from TCRdb applying MiXCR to the 5' RACE reads. The data hold 600,000 or so distinct CDR3 sequences, with around a fifth observed a single time. Individuals who donated were healthy Caucasians from Russia aged about 6 to 90. Total RNA, at least 5.5 micrograms per sample, was extracted from PBMCs.

The sequence was collected from a man in his 70s in good health. The source material was blood. The chain uses TRBV29-1 and TRBJ2-3; D perhaps matches TRBD2 (5 bases). Here the CDR3 DNA reads TGCAGCGTTGAAGCTCGGGAAACCACAGATACGCAGTATTTT. It codes for CSVEARETTDTQYF.